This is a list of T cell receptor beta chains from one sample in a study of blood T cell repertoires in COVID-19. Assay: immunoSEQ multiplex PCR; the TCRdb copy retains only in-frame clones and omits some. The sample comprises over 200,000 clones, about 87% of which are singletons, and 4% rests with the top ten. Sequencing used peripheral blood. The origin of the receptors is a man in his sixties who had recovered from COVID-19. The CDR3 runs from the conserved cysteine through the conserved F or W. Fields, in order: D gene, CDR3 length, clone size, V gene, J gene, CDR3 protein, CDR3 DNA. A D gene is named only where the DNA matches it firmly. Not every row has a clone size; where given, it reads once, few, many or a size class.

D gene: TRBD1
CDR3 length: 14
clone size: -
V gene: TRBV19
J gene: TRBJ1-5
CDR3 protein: CASSLTTGSQPQHF
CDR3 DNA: TGTGCCAGTAGTCTCACGACAGGGTCTCAGCCCCAGCATTTT

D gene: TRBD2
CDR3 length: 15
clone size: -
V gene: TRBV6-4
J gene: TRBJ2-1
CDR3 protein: CASRTFSGGVDEQFF
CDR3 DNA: TGTGCCAGCAGGACTTTTAGCGGGGGGGTCGATGAGCAGTTCTTC

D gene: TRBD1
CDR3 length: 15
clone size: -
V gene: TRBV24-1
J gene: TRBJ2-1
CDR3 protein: CATSDFMRGQDEQFF
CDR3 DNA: TGTGCCACCAGTGATTTTATGAGGGGGCAGGATGAGCAGTTCTTC

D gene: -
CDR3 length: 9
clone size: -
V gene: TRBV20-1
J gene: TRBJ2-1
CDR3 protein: CSANMYSLF
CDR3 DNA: TGCAGTGCCAATATGTATAGTCTCTTC

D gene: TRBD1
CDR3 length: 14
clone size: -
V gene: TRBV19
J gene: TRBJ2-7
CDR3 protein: CASRTDRGRGEQYF
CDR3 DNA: TGTGCCAGTAGGACGGACAGGGGACGGGGCGAGCAGTACTTC

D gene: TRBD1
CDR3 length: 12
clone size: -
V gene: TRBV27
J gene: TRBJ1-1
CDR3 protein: CASIDRELEAFF
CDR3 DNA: TGTGCCAGCATCGACAGGGAACTTGAAGCTTTCTTT

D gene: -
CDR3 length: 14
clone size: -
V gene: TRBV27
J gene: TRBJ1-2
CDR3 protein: CASSLKGGPYGYTF
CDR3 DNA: TGTGCCAGCAGTTTAAAAGGAGGGCCTTATGGCTACACCTTC

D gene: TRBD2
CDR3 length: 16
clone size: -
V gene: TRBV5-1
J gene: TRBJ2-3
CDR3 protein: CASSPRTSGSTDTQYF
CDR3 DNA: TGCGCCAGCAGCCCGCGGACTAGCGGAAGCACAGATACGCAGTATTTT

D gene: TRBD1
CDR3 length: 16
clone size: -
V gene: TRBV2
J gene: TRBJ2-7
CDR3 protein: CASSRSTGGLSYEQYF
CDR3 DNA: TGTGCCAGCAGCCGTTCCACAGGGGGCTTATCCTACGAGCAGTACTTC

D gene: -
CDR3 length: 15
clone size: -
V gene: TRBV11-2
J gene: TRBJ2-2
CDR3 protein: CASSPRGANTGELFF
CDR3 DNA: TGTGCCAGCAGCCCCCGCGGAGCGAACACCGGGGAGCTGTTTTTT

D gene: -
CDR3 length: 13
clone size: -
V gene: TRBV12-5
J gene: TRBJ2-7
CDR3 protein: CASGAARWYEQYF
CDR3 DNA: TGTGCTAGTGGGGCTGCGAGGTGGTACGAGCAGTACTTC

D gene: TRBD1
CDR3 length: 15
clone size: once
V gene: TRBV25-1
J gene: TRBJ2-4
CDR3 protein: CASSEFGTGKNIQYF
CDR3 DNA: TGTGCCAGCAGTGAATTTGGGACAGGGAAGAACATTCAGTACTTC

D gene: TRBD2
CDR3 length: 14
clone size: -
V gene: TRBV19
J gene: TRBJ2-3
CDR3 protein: CASTPGGSTDTQYF
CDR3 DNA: TGTGCCAGCACCCCCGGGGGGAGCACAGATACGCAGTATTTT

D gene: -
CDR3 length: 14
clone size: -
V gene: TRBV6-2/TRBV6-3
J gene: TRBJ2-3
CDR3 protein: CASSDYLSTDTQYF
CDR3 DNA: TGTGCCAGCAGCGACTACCTATCCACAGATACGCAGTATTTT

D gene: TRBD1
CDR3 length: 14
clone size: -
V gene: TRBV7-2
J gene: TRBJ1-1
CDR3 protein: CASSPRTGGTEAFF
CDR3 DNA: TGTGCCAGCAGCCCCCGGACAGGGGGCACTGAAGCTTTCTTT

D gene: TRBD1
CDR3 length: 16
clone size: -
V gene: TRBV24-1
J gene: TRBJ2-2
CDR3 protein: CATSDPTGGNTGELFF
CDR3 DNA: TGTGCCACCAGTGACCCGACAGGGGGCAACACCGGGGAGCTGTTTTTT

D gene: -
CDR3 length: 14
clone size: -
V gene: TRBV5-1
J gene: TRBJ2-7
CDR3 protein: CASSLSQGFDEQYF
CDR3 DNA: TGCGCCAGCAGCTTGAGTCAGGGGTTCGACGAGCAGTACTTC

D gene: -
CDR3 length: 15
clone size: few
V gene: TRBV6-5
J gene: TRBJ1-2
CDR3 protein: CASSYSAGENYGYTF
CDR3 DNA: TGTGCCAGCAGTTACTCCGCCGGTGAGAACTATGGCTACACCTTC

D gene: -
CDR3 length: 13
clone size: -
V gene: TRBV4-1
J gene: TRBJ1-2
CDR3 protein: CASSVDNLYGYTF
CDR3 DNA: TGCGCCAGCAGCGTCGACAATCTCTATGGCTACACCTTC

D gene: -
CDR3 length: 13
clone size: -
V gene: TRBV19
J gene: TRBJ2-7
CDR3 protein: CASSIDTSYEQYF
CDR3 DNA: TGTGCCAGTAGTATCGACACCTCCTACGAGCAGTACTTC

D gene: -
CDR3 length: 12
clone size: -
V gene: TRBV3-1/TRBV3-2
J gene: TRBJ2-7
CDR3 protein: CASTASGGEQYF
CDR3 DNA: TGTGCCAGCACCGCCAGCGGCGGCGAGCAGTACTTC

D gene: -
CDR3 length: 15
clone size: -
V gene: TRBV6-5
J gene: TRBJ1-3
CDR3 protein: CASTQSDAAGNTIYF
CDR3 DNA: TGTGCCAGCACCCAAAGTGATGCGGCTGGAAACACCATATATTTT

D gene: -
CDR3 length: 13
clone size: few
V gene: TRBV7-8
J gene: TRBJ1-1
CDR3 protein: CASSPRLNTEAFF
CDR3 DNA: TGTGCCAGCAGCCCGAGGTTGAACACTGAAGCTTTCTTT

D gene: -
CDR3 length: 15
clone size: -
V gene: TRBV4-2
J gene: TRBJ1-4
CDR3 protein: CASSQVRASNEKLFF
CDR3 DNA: TGTGCCAGCAGCCAAGTCAGGGCCTCTAATGAAAAACTGTTTTTT

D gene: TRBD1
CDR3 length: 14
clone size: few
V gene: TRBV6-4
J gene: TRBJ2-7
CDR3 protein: CARWRDRVSYEQYF
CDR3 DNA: TGTGCCAGGTGGAGGGACAGGGTCTCCTACGAGCAGTACTTC

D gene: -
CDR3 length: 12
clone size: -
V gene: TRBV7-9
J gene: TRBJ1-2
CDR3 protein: CASRSSGDGYTF
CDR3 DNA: TGTGCCAGCCGCTCTTCCGGAGATGGCTACACCTTC

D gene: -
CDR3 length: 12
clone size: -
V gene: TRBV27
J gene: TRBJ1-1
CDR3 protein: CASRSGGTEAFF
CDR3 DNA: TGTGCCAGCCGTTCGGGGGGGACTGAAGCTTTCTTT

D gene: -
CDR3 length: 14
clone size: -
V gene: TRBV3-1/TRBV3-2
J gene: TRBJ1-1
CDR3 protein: CASSHSGSVTEAFF
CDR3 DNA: TGTGCCAGCAGCCACTCAGGGTCTGTCACTGAAGCTTTCTTT

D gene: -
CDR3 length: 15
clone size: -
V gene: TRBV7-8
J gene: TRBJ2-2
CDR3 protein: CASSLAGGRTGELFF
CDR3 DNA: TGTGCCAGCAGCTTAGCGGGGGGGCGGACCGGGGAGCTGTTTTTT

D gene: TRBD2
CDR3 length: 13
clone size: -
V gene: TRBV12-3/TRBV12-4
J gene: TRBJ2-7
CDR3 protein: CASRGTSSYEQYF
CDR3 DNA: TGTGCCAGCAGGGGGACTAGCTCCTACGAGCAGTACTTC

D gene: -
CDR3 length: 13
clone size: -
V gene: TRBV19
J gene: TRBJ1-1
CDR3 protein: CASSVRAVTEAFF
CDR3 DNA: TGTGCCAGTAGTGTCAGGGCGGTCACTGAAGCTTTCTTT

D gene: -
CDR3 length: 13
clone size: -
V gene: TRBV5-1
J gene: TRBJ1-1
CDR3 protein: CASSRGQNTEAFF
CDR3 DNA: TGCGCCAGCAGCCGAGGACAGAACACTGAAGCTTTCTTT

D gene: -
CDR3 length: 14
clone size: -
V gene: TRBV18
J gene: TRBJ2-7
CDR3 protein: CASSPGHTIYEQYF
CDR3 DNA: TGTGCCAGCTCACCCGGACATACTATCTACGAGCAGTACTTC

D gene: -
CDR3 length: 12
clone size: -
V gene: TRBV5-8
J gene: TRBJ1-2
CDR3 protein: CASGPLGYGYTF
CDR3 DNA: TGTGCCAGCGGGCCGTTGGGCTATGGCTACACCTTC

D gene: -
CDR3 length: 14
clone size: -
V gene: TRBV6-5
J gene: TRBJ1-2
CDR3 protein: CASSYNPGERGYTF
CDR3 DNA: TGTGCCAGCAGTTATAATCCGGGGGAGCGAGGCTACACCTTC